This T cell receptor beta chain was profiled in a study of cytomegalovirus exposure and HLA in healthy donors. About the study: An earlier analysis identified more than 90 million unique TCR beta sequences in about 179 million T cells.

General study findings and limits: Later analysis indicated greater clonal expansion among HLA-associated TCR beta chains than among equally common other chains. Across donors, most TCRs were seen rarely, yet some public ones were widespread. In a later analysis, TCR beta V- and J-gene trimming showed a link to a missense DCLRE1C variant.

Regarding this clone: Its target is unknown.

The study ran its PCR with 60 Vbeta and 13 Jbeta primers. The table came from immunoSEQ multiplex PCR; TCRdb's copy has only in-frame clones and leaves some out. The sample carries around 180,000 clones, roughly 82% recorded once. J was trimmed by 0 bases and V by 7 bases; bases with no gene match: 13. The CDR3 is made up of 19 amino acids. Germline CDR1 SQVTM, CDR2 ANQGSEA. Sequenced sample: PBMCs. The clonotype originates from a woman aged 45-59 years in good health and CMV-seronegative. The gene calls are TRBV29-1 and TRBJ2-4, with TRBD2 identical over 15 bases. The CDR3 spells CSGQPGLAGGPEAKNIQYF. For the CDR3, the DNA is TGCAGCGGGCAGCCCGGACTAGCGGGAGGGCCAGAAGCCAAAAACATTCAGTACTTC. Full variable domain (rest looked up from reference TRBV29-1 and TRBJ2-4): SAVISQKPSRDICQRGTSLTIQCQVDSQVTMMFWYRQQPGQSLTLIATANQGSEATYESGFVIDKFPISRPNLTFSTLTVSNMSPEDSSIYLCSGQPGLAGGPEAKNIQYFGAGTRLSVL.